This T cell receptor beta chain appears in the sequencing data of a study of T cells in Graves' hyperthyroidism and ophthalmopathy. The CDR3 runs to 16 residues. Germline V gene sequence: CDR1 SEHNR, CDR2 FQNEAQ (reference sequence). J gave up 0 bases and V 4 bases, and 5 bases lay outside the gene matches. Pregnant or lactating patients were excluded, as were those with uncontrolled infection or other autoimmune disease. TCR beta CDR3 regions were amplified from RNA transcripts. A first-round RT-PCR of the TCR CDR3 used the HTBI primer set. TCRdb re-called the multiplex PCR reads through MiXCR, storing one row per CDR3 protein. The sample carries roughly 240,000 distinct CDR3 sequences, less than 20% recorded once. This clonotype was picked up many times.

The specimen sequenced was blood. The chain links TRBV7-9 to TRBJ1-4; 7 bases agree with TRBD1. This sequence originates from a woman aged 18-30 years with Graves' ophthalmopathy. The CDR3 DNA sequence: TGTGCCAGCAGCTCCGGGACAGAGACAACTAATGAAAAACTGTTTTTT. Translating gives CASSSGTETTNEKLFF.